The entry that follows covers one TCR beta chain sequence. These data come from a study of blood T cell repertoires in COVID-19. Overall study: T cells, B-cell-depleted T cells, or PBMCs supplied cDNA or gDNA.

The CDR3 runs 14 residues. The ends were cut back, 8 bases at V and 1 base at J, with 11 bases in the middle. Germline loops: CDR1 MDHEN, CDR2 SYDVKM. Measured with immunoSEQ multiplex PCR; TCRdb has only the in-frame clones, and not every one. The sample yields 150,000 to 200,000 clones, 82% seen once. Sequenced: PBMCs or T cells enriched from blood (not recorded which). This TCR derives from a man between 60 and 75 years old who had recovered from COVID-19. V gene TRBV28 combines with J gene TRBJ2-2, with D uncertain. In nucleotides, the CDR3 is TGTGCCAGCCGAGTCATCAAGAACACCGGGGAGCTGTTTTTT. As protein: CASRVIKNTGELFF.